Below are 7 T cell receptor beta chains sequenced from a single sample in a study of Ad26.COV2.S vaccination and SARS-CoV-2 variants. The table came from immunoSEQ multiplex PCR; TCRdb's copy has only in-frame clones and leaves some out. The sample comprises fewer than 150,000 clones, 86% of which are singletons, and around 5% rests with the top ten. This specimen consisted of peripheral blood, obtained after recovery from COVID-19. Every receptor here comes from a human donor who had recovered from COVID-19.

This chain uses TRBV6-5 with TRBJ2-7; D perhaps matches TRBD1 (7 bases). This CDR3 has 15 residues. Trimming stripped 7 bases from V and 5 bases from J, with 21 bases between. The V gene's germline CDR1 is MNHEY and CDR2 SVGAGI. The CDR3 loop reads CASMAGGGGDDEQYF. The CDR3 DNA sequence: TGTGCCAGCATGGCCGGAGGAGGGGGCGACGACGAGCAGTACTTC.

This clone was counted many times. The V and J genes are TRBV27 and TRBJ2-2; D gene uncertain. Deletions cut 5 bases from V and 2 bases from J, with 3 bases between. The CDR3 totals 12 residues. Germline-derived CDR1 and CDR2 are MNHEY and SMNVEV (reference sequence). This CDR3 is CASSHNTGELFF. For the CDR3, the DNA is TGTGCCAGCAGTCACAACACCGGGGAGCTGTTTTTT.

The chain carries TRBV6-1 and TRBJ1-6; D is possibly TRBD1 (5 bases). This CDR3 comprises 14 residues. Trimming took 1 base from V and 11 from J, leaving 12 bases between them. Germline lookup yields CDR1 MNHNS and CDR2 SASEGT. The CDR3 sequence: CASSEGGSATPLHF. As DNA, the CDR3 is TGTGCCAGCAGTGAAGGGGGGTCCGCGACACCCCTCCACTTT.

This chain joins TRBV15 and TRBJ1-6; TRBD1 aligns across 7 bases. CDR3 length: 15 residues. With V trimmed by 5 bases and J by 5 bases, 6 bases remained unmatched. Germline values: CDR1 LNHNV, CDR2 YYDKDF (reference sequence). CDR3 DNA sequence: TGTGCCACCAGCTCTTTGGACAGGAATAATTCACCCCTCCACTTT. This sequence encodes CATSSLDRNNSPLHF.

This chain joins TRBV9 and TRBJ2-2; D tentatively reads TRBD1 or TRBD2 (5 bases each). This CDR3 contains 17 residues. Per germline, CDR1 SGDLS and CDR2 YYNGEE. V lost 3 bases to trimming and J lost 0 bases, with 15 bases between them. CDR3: CASSDNTGTPNTGELFF. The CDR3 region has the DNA TGTGCCAGCAGCGACAATACCGGGACCCCGAACACCGGGGAGCTGTTTTTT.

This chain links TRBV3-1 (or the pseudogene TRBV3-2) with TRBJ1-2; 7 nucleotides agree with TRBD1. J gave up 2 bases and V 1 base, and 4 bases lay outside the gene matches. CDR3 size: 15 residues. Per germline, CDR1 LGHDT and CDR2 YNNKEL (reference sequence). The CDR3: CASSQGTGSNYGYTF. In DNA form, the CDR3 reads TGTGCCAGCAGCCAAGGGACAGGAAGCAACTATGGCTACACCTTC.

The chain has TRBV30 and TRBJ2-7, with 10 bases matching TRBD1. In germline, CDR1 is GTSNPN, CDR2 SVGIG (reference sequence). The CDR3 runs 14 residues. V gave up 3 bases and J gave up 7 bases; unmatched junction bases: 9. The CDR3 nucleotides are TGTGCCTGGAGGGGACAGGGGAGCCAAGAGGAGCAGTACTTC. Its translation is CAWRGQGSQEEQYF.